A single TCR beta chain is shown here with its context. What it binds is unknown. The V segment lost 4 bases and the J segment 5 bases; nucleotides outside the gene matches: 6. CDR1 and CDR2 (germline): SGHRS, YFSETQ. The CDR3 length is 14 residues. The data belong to a study of cytomegalovirus exposure and HLA in healthy donors. Study results and caveats: Both high specificity and high sensitivity reportedly marked the classifier's diagnosis of cytomegalovirus status. Some TCR beta chains (164 of them) were listed as cytomegalovirus-associated.

Each donor's status was that of a healthy bone marrow donor. Researchers ran the PCR with 60 Vbeta and 13 Jbeta primers. Method: immunoSEQ multiplex PCR; TCRdb's copy keeps in-frame clones and lacks some. The table has roughly 130,000 clones, roughly two thirds seen once; the top ten hold around 1.2%. Sample: PBMCs. The chain carries TRBV5-1 and TRBJ1-1, with 9 bases that match TRBD1. The TCR originated in a woman in her thirties or forties in good health and CMV-seronegative. In nucleotides, the CDR3 is TGCGCCAGCAGCGCGGGACAGGGTTATACTGAAGCTTTCTTT. Translation: CASSAGQGYTEAFF.